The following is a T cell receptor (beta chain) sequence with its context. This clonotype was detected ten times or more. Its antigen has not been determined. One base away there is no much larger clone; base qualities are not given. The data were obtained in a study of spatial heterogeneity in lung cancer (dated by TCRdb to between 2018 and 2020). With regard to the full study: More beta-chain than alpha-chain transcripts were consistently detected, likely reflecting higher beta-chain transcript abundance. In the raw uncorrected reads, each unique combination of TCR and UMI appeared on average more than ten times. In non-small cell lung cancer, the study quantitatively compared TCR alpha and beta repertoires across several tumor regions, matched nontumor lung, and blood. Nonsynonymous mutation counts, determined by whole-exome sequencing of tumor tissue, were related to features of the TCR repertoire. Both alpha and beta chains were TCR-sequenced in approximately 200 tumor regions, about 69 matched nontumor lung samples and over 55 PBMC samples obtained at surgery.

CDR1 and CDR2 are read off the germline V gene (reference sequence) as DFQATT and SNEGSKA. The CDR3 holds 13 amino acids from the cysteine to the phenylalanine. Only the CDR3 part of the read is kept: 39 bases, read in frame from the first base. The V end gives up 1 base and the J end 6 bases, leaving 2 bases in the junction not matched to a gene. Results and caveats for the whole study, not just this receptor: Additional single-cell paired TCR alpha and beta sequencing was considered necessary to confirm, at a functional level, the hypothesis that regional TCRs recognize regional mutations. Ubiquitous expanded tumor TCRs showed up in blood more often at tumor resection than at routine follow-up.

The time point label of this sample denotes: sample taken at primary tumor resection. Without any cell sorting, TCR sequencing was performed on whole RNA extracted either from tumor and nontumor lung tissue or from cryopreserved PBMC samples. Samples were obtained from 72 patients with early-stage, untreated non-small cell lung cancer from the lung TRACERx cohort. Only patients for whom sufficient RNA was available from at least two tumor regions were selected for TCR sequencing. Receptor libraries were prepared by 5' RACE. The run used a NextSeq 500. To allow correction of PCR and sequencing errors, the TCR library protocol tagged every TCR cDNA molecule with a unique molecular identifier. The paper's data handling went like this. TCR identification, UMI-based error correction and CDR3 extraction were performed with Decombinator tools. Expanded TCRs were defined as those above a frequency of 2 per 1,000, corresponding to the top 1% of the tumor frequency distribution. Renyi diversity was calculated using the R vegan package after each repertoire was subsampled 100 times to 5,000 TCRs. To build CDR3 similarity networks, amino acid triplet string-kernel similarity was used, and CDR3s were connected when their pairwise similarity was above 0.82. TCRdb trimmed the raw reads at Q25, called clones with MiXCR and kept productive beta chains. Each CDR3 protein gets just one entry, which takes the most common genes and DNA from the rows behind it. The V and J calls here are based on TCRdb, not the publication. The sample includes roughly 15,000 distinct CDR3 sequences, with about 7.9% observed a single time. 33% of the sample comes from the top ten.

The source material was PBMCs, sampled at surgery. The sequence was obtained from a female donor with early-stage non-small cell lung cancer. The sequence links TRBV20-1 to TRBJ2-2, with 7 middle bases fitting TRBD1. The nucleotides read TGCAGTGCTAGAGCCCAGGGGGCCGGGGAGCTGTTTTTT. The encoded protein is CSARAQGAGELFF.